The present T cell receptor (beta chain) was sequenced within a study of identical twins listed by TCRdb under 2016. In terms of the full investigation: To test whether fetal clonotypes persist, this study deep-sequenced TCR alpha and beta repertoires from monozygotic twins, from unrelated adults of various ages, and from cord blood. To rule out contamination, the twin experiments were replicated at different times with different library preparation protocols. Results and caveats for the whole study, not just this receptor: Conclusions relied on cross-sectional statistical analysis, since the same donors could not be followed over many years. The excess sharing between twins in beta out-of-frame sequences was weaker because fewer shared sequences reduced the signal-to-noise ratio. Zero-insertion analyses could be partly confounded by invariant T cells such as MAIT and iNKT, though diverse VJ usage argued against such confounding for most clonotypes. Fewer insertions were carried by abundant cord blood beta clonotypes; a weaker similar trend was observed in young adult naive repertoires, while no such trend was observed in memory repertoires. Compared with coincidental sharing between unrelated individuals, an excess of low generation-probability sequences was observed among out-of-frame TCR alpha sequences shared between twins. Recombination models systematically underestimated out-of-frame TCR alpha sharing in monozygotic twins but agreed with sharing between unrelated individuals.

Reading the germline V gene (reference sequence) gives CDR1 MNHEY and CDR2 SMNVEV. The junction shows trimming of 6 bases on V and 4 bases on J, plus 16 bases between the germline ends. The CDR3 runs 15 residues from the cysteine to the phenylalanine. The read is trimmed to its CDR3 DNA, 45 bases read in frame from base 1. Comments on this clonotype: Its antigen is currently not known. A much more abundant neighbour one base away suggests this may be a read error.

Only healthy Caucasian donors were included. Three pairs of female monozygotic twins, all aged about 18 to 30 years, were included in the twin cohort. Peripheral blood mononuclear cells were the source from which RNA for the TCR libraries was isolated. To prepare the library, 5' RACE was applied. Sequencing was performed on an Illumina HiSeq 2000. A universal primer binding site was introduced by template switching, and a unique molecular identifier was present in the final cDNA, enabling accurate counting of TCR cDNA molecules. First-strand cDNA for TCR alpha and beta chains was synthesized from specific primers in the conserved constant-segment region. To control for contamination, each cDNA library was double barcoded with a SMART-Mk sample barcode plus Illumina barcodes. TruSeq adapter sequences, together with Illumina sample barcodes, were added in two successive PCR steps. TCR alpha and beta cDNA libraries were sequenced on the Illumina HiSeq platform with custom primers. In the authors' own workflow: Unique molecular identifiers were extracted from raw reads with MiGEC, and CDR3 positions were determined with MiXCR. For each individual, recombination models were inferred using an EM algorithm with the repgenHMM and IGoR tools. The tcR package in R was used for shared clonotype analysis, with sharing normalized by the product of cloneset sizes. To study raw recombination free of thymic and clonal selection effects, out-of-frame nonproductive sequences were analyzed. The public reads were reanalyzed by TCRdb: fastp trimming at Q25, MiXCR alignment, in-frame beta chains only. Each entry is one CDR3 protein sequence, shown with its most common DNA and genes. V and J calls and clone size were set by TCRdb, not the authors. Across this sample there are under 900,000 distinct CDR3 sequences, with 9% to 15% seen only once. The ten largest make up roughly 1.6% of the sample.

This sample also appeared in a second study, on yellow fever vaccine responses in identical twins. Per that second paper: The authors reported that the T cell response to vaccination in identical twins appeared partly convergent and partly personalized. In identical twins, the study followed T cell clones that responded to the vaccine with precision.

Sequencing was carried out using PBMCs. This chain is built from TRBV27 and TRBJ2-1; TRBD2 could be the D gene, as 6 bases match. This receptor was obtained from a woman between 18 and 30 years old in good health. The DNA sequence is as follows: TGTGCCAGCAGGCCCGGGACTGCCAGATACAATGAGCAGTTCTTC. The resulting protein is CASRPGTARYNEQFF.